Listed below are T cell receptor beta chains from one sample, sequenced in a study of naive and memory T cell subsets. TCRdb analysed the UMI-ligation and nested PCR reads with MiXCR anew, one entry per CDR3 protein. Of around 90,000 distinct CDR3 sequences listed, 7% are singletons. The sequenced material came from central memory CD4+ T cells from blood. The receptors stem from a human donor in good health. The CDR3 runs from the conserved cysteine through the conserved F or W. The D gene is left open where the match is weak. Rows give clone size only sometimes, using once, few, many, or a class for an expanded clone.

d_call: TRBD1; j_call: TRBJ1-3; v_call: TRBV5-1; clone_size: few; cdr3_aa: CASTPTGSGNTIYF; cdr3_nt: TGCGCCAGCACCCCGACAGGGTCTGGAAACACCATATATTTT
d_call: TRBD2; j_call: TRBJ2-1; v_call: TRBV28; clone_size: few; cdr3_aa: CASSANRLAGSYNEQFF; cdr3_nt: TGTGCCAGCAGTGCGAACCGACTAGCTGGCTCCTACAATGAGCAGTTCTTC
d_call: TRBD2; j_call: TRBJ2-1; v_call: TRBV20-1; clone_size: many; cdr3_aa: CSAANLAGGSYNEQFF; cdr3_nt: TGCAGTGCGGCAAATCTAGCGGGAGGGTCCTACAATGAGCAGTTCTTC
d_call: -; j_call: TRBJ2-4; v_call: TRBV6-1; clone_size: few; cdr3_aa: CASSGGGQQNIQYF; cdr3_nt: TGTGCCAGCAGCGGGGGAGGACAGCAAAACATTCAGTACTTC
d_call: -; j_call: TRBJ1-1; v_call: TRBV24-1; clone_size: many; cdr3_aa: CATSDLDGTEAFF; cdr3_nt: TGTGCCACCAGTGATTTGGACGGCACTGAAGCTTTCTTT
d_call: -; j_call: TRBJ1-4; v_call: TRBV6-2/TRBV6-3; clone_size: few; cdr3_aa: CASSRAGFGVNEKLFF; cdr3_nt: TGTGCCAGCAGCCGTGCCGGATTTGGCGTTAATGAAAAACTGTTTTTT
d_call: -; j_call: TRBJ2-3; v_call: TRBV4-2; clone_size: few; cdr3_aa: CASSPRSASSTDTQYF; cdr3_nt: TGTGCCAGCAGCCCACGTAGCGCCTCTAGCACAGATACGCAGTATTTT
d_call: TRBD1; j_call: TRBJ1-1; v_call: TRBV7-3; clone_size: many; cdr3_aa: CASSLERTGSLRAEAFF; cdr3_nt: TGTGCCAGCAGCTTAGAGAGGACAGGGTCGTTAAGGGCTGAAGCTTTCTTT
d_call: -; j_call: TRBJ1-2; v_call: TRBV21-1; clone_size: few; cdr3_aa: CASSKVGGAYGYTF; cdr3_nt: TGTGCCAGCAGCAAAGTTGGGGGGGCCTATGGCTACACCTTC
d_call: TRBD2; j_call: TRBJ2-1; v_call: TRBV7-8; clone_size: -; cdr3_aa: CASSQVLAGENEQFF; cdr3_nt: TGTGCCAGCAGCCAAGTCCTAGCGGGGGAGAATGAGCAGTTCTTC
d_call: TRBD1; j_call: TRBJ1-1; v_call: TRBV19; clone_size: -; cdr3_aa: CAGRTGWKNTEAFF; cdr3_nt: TGTGCCGGTCGGACAGGGTGGAAGAACACTGAAGCTTTCTTT
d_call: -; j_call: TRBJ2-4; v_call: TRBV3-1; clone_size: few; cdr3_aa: CASSQAAIAKNIQYF; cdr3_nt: TGTGCCAGCAGCCAGGCGGCCATAGCCAAAAACATTCAGTACTTC